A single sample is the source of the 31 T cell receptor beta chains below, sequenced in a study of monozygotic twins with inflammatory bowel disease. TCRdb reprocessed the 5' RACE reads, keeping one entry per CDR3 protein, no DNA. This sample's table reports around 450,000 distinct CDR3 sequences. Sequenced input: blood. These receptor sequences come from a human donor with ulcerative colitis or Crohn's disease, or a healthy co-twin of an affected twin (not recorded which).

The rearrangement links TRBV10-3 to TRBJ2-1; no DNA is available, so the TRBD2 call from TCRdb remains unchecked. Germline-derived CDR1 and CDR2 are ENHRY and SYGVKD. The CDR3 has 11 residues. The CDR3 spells CAISESGGQFF.

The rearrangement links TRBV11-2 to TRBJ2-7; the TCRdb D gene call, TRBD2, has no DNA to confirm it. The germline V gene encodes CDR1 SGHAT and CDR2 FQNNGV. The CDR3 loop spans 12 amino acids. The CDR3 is CASSQGRREQYF.

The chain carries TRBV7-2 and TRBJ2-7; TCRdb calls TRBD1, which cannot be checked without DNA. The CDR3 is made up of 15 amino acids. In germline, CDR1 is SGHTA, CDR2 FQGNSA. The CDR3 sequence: CASSPSRDRGYEQYF.

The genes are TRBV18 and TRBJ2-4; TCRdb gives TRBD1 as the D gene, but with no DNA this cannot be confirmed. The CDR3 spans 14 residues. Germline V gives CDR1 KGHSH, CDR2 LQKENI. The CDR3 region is CASSPPQGLNIQYF. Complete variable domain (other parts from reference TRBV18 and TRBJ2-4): NAGVMQNPRHLVRRRGQEARLRCSPMKGHSHVYWYRQLPEEGLKFMVYLQKENIIDESGMPKERFSAEFPKEGPSILRIQQVVRGDSAAYFCASSPPQGLNIQYFGAGTRLSVL.

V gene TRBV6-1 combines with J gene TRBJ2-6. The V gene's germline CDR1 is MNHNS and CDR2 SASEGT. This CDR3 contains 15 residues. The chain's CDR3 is CASSSGISGANVLTF.

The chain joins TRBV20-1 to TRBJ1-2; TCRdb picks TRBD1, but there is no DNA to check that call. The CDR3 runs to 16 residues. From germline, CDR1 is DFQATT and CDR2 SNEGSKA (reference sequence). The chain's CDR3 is CSARGIGTGGYYGYTF.

The CDR3 spells CASSPGSLTEAFF. The rearrangement links TRBV5-4 to TRBJ1-1; as DNA is missing, the TRBD1 call by TCRdb cannot be tested. Germline V gives CDR1 SGHNT, CDR2 YYREEE (reference sequence). This CDR3 is built from 13 residues.

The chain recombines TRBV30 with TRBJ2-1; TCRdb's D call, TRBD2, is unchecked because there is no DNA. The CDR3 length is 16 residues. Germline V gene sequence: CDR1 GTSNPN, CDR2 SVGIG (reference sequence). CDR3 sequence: CAWSVLGRALGNEQFF.

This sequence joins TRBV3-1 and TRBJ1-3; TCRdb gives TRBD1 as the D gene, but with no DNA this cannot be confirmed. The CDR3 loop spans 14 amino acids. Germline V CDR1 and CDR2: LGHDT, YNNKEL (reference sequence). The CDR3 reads CASSQGPPGNTIYF.

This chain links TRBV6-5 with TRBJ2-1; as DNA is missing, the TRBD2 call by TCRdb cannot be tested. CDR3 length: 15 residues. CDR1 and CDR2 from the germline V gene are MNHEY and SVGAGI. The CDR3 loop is CASSYSGRASNEQFF.

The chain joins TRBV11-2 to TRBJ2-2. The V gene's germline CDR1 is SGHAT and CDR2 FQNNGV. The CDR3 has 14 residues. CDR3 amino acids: CASSIFRSTGELFF.

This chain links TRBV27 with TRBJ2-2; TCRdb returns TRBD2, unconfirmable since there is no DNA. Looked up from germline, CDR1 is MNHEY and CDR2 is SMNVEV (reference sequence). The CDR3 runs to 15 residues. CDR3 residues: CASSFRRVQYGELFF.

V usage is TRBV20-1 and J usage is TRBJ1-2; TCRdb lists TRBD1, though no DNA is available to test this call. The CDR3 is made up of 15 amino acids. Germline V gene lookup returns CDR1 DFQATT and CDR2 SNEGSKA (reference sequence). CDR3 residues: CSARELKTGRYGHTF.

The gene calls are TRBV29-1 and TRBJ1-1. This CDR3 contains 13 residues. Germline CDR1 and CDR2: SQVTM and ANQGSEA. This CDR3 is CSAAEMWESEPFF.

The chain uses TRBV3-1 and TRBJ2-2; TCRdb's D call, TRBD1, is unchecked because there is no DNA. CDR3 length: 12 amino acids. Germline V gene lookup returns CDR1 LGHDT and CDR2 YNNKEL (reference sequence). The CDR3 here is CASEGDTGELFF.

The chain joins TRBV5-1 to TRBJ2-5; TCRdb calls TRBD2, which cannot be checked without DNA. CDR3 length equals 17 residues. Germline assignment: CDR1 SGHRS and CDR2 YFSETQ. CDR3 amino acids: CASSPASGGPSQETQYF.

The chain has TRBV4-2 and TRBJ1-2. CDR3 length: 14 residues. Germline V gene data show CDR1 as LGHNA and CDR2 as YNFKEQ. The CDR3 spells CASSQDLGGYGYTF.

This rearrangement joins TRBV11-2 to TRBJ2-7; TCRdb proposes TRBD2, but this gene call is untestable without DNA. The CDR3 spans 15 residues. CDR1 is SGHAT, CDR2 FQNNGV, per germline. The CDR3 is CASSFFSGEGYEQYF.

The CDR3 region is CASSLGAAAYGYTF. The chain recombines TRBV11-2 with TRBJ1-2. CDR1 and CDR2 from the germline V gene are SGHAT and FQNNGV. The CDR3 loop spans 14 amino acids.

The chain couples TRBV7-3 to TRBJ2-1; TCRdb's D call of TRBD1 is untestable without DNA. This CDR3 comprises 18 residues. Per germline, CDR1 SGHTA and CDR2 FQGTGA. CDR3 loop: CASSRGPAGAGSYNEQFF.

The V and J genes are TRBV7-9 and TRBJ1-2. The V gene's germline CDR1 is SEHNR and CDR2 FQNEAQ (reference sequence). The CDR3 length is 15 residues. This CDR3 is CASRHGGVSAYGYTF.

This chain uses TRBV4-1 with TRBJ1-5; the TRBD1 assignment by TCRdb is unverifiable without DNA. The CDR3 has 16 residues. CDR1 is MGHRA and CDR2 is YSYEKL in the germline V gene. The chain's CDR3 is CASSQEGVSSNQPQHF.

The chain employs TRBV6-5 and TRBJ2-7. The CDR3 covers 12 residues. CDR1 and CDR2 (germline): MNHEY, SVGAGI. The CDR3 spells CAAIGDSDEQYF.

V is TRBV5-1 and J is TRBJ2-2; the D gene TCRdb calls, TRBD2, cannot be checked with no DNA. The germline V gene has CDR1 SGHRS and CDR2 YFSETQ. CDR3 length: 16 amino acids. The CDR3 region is CASSLDASPNTGELFF.

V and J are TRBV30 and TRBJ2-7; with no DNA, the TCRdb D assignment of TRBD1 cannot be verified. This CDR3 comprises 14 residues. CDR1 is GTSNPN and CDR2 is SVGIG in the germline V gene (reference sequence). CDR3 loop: CAWGSGTAALGQYF.

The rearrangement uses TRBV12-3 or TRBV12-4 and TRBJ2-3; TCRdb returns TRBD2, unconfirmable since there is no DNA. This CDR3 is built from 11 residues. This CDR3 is CASSLNRRAYF.

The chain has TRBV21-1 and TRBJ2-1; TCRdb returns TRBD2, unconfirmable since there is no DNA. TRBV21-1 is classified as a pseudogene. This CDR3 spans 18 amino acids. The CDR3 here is CASSKIKGGAGCLNEQFF.

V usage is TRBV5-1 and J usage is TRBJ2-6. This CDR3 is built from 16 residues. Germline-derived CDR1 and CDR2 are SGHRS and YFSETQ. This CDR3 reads CASSLPLLSGANVLTF.

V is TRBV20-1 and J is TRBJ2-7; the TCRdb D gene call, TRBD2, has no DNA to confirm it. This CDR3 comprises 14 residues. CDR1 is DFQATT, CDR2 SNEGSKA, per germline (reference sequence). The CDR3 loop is CSALVGSGSIEQYF.

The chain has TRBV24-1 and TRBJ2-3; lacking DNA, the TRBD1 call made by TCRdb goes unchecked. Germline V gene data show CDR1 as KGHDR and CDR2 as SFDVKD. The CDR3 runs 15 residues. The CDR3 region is CATSDRTGVTGTQYF.

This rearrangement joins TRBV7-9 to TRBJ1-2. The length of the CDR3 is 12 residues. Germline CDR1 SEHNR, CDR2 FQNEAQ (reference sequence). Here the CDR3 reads CASSLAGNGYTF. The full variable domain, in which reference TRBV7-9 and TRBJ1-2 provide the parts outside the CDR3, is DTGVSQNPRHKITKRGQNVTFRCDPISEHNRLYWYRQTLGQGPEFLTYFQNEAQLEKSRLLSDRFSAERPKGSFSTLEIQRTEQGDSAMYLCASSLAGNGYTFGSGTRLTVV.